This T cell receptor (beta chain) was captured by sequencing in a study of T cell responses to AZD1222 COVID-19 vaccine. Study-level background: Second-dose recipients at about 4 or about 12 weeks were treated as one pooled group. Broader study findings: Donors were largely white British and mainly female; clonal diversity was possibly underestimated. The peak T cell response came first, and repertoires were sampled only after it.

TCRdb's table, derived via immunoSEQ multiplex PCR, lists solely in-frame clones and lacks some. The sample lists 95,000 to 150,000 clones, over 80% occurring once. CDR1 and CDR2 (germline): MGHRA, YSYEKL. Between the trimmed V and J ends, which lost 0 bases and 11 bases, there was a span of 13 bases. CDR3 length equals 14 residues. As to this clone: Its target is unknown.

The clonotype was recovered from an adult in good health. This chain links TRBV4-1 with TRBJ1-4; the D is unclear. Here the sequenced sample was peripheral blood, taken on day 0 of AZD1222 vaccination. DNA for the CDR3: TGCGCCAGCAGCCAAGATACAAAAGGCACCAAACTGTTTTTT. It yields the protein CASSQDTKGTKLFF.